Below are 19 T cell receptor beta chains sequenced from a single sample in a study of early T cells in non-severe SARS-CoV-2 infection (dated by TCRdb to about 2021). The library relied on 5' RACE. Instrument used: NextSeq 500. TCRdb redid the processing of the public reads, applying fastp at Q25 and MiXCR, and retained in-frame beta chains. Identical CDR3 protein sequences are pooled into one entry, listed with their most common genes and DNA. The sample table holds 40,000 to 55,000 distinct CDR3 sequences, of which roughly 6.6% were seen once. The ten largest clones represent less than 25% of the sample. Here the sequenced sample was whole blood, taken at baseline. The receptors were gathered from an adult who was a healthcare worker with PCR-confirmed SARS-CoV-2 infection or an uninfected control (not recorded which).

This clonotype occurred many times. The chain recombines TRBV12-5 with TRBJ1-1; D not certain. Trimming took 0 bases from V and 4 from J, leaving 15 bases between them. Germline lookup yields CDR1 LGHNT and CDR2 FRNRAP. CDR3 length: 16 residues. The CDR3 here is CASGLVLGPKATEAFF. CDR3 nucleotide sequence: TGTGCTAGTGGTTTGGTACTCGGCCCTAAGGCCACTGAAGCTTTCTTT.

This clonotype was counted between two and nine times. The chain couples TRBV11-1 to TRBJ2-6, with TRBD1 as a possible D gene (5 bases). The CDR3 covers 18 residues. Germline V gene lookup returns CDR1 SGHAT and CDR2 FQDESV (reference sequence). V lost 1 base to trimming and J lost 0 bases, with 13 bases between them. CDR3 loop: CASSLETVTYSGANVLTF. As DNA, the CDR3 is TGTGCCAGCAGCTTAGAGACAGTGACCTACTCTGGGGCCAACGTCCTGACTTTC.

This clonotype was observed many times. V usage is TRBV6-1 and J usage is TRBJ2-3; TRBD1 matches 12 bases. With V trimmed by 3 bases and J by 2 bases, 9 bases remained unmatched. The CDR3 has 18 amino acids. Germline CDR1 is MNHNS and CDR2 is SASEGT. The CDR3 DNA reads TGTGCCAGCAGTGACCGGGACAGGGGGCTCCCATTCACAGATACGCAGTATTTT. Protein: CASSDRDRGLPFTDTQYF.

The chain employs TRBV29-1 and TRBJ2-1; D gene unclear. The germline gives CDR1 SQVTM, CDR2 ANQGSEA. This CDR3 is built from 14 residues. V gave up 4 bases and J gave up 7 bases, with 17 bases separating them. The CDR3 nucleotides are TGCAGCGTTGGGGTAGCCCCGCTTGAAAATGAGCAGTTCTTC. This sequence encodes CSVGVAPLENEQFF.

This clonotype appeared many times. V gene TRBV5-1 combines with J gene TRBJ2-3; D may be TRBD1 (5 bases). This CDR3 is built from 16 residues. Germline assignment: CDR1 SGHRS and CDR2 YFSETQ. The V end lost 0 bases, the J end lost 3 bases, and 14 bases lay between the germline ends. In nucleotides, the CDR3 is TGCGCCAGCAGCTTGGTGGCGGACAAGGTAACAGATACGCAGTATTTT. Protein product: CASSLVADKVTDTQYF.

The CDR3 is CASSPRTLQFF. The CDR3 region has the DNA TGTGCCAGCAGTCCTCGGACTTTGCAGTTCTTC. This rearrangement joins TRBV12-3 or TRBV12-4 to TRBJ2-1; D possibly corresponds to TRBD2 (5 bases). The CDR3 has 11 residues. Trimming removed 5 bases from V and 12 bases from J, with 11 bases in between.

The sample holds many counts of this clonotype. Here the CDR3 DNA reads TGTGCCAGCAGCTGGGGACAGGGGGTAAACAATGAGCAGTTCTTC. Translated: CASSWGQGVNNEQFF. V is TRBV7-3 and J is TRBJ2-1, with 11 bases aligning to TRBD1. The J segment lost 5 bases and the V segment lost 4 bases, leaving 4 bases of the junction unmatched. The CDR3 totals 15 residues. Germline CDR1 is SGHTA and CDR2 is FQGTGA.

The chain links TRBV6-1 to TRBJ2-6; no clear D gene. This CDR3 contains 13 residues. The V end lost 7 bases, the J end lost 0 bases, and 4 bases lay between the germline ends. The germline V gene encodes CDR1 MNHNS and CDR2 SASEGT. The CDR3 sequence is CASTPSGANVLTF. In nucleotides, the CDR3 is TGTGCCAGCACCCCCTCTGGGGCCAACGTCCTGACTTTC.

This clonotype was observed a handful of times. The CDR3 nucleotides are TGTGCCAGCAGCCAAGATAGCCGAAGCTCTGGAAACACCATATATTTT. Its protein is CASSQDSRSSGNTIYF. J is TRBJ1-3 and V is TRBV3-1; no definite D call. Germline V CDR1 and CDR2: LGHDT, YNNKEL (reference sequence). This CDR3 has 16 amino acids. The V and J ends lost 0 bases and 0 bases respectively, with 9 bases between them.

The chain combines TRBV4-1 with TRBJ2-1; D not certain. V lost 1 base to trimming and J lost 6 bases, with 22 bases between them. Germline values: CDR1 MGHRA, CDR2 YSYEKL. There are 18 residues in the CDR3. CDR3 protein: CASSQVEKAHTNFNEQFF. For the CDR3, the DNA is TGCGCCAGCAGCCAAGTAGAAAAGGCACACACCAATTTCAATGAGCAGTTCTTC.

This clonotype was seen ten or more times. The V call is TRBV7-8, the J call TRBJ2-1; D ambiguous. The CDR3 length is 13 residues. Trimming stripped 6 bases from V and 5 bases from J, with 11 bases between. Germline CDR1 and CDR2: SGHVS and FQNEAQ. DNA for the CDR3: TGTGCCAGCAGGCTTCCCCCCCACAATGAGCAGTTCTTC. Translated: CASRLPPHNEQFF.

This clonotype was detected ten times or more. The J gene is TRBJ2-1, the V gene TRBV11-2; maybe TRBD2 (6 bases). Germline values: CDR1 SGHAT, CDR2 FQNNGV. The CDR3 is 18 residues long. Between the trimmed V and J ends, which lost 6 bases and 10 bases, there was a span of 31 bases. The CDR3 coding sequence is TGTGCCAGCAGGAAAACTAGCTTACGTGGCCGAATAGGCGGGGAGCAGTTCTTC. Residues: CASRKTSLRGRIGGEQFF.

There are a few counts of this clonotype. The V and J genes are TRBV4-3 and TRBJ1-5; TRBD1 might be the D (5 bases). The ends were cut back, 6 bases at V and 7 bases at J, with 19 bases in the middle. The CDR3 is 15 residues long. Germline V CDR1 and CDR2: LGHNA, YSLEER. DNA of the CDR3: TGCGCCAGCAGTCATGGAAGGGACCGGCGGCAGCCCCAGCATTTT. Residues: CASSHGRDRRQPQHF.

This clonotype was seen more than once but under ten times. The rearrangement uses TRBV7-2 and TRBJ2-1, with D possibly matching TRBD1 (5 bases). This CDR3 is built from 13 residues. Trimming stripped 5 bases from V and 5 bases from J, with 10 bases between. Germline lookup yields CDR1 SGHTA and CDR2 FQGNSA. The CDR3 loop reads CASSQAGNNEQFF. The CDR3 region has the DNA TGTGCCAGCAGCCAGGCAGGGAACAATGAGCAGTTCTTC.

The sample holds a few counts of this clonotype. This chain uses TRBV9 with TRBJ1-2; no definite D call. Germline V gene sequence: CDR1 SGDLS, CDR2 YYNGEE. V shed 0 bases and J shed 3 bases, with 9 bases lying between them. The CDR3 has 14 amino acids. The CDR3 DNA sequence: TGTGCCAGCAGCGTAGGTACGGTCTACTATGGCTACACCTTC. Residues: CASSVGTVYYGYTF.

This clonotype was seen ten or more times. The V call is TRBV11-2, the J call TRBJ2-5; D could derive from TRBD1 or TRBD2 (6 bases each). This CDR3 is 14 amino acids long. CDR1 is SGHAT and CDR2 is FQNNGV in the germline V gene. Trimming pared 4 bases from V and 5 bases from J, leaving 14 bases between. The CDR3 DNA follows: TGTGCCAGCAGCTCAAGAGGGGGGCTGGAGACCCAGTACTTC. Protein: CASSSRGGLETQYF.

This clonotype appeared a few times. The V gene is TRBV10-3, the J gene TRBJ1-1; a weak D match, TRBD1 (6 bases). The CDR3 length is 17 residues. Trimming removed 6 bases at V and 1 base at J, with 21 bases between. The germline V gene has CDR1 ENHRY and CDR2 SYGVKD. This chain's CDR3 is CAISNPGTQNKNTEAFF. CDR3 DNA sequence: TGTGCCATCAGCAACCCCGGGACACAGAATAAGAACACTGAAGCTTTCTTT.

This clonotype was recorded a few times. J is TRBJ2-7 and V is TRBV7-2, with 8 positions matching TRBD2. CDR3 length: 19 residues. The germline CDR1 and CDR2 sequences are SGHTA and FQGNSA. V lost 0 bases and J lost 2; bases outside the gene matches: 15. This chain's CDR3 is CASSLARRLAINSAYEQYF. As DNA, the CDR3 is TGTGCCAGCAGCTTAGCGAGGAGACTAGCGATCAATTCCGCCTACGAGCAGTACTTC.

This clonotype has ten or more counts. The chain is built from TRBV7-2 and TRBJ2-7; a weak D match, TRBD2 (5 bases). This CDR3 spans 18 amino acids. V was pared by 1 base and J by 3 bases, with 22 bases between. In germline, CDR1 is SGHTA, CDR2 FQGNSA. The chain's CDR3 is CASSLVGSNGVIFYEQYF. As DNA, the CDR3 is TGTGCCAGCAGCTTAGTCGGTTCTAACGGGGTAATCTTCTACGAGCAGTACTTC.